This TCR beta chain was recorded in a study of CD8+ T cells in alopecia areata. Study context: It was oral tofacitinib, at 5 to 10 mg twice daily, that treated patients received.

The study, taken as a whole, reports: Administration of tofacitinib significantly diminished scalp clonality and expanded CD8+ clones within the top 100. The presence of one nonresponder keeps the tie between baseline CD8+ expansion and response uncertain. Scalp repertoires also include resident alphabeta T cells from normal skin.

It was cDNA, reverse transcribed from extracted RNA, that served as the sequencing template. The method was immunoSEQ multiplex PCR; TCRdb's version includes in-frame clones alone and lacks a portion of them. The table has about 190,000 clones, under 80% seen once. This sample's treatment: oral pan-JAK inhibitor, 5-10 mg twice daily. Notes on this clone: Its antigen is undetermined. Other DNA sequences in this specimen translate into the identical CDR3.

Germline CDR1 is SQVTM and CDR2 is ANQGSEA. This CDR3 spans 13 amino acids. Trimming removed 5 bases at V and 0 bases at J, with 10 bases between. This material consisted of CD4+ T cells sorted from blood, taken around week 50, from a patient treated with tofacitinib. This clonotype originated in a human donor with alopecia areata. This chain connects TRBV29-1 to TRBJ1-2; perhaps TRBD1 as D (6 bases). CDR3 residues: CSVMDRANYGYTF. Here the CDR3 DNA reads TGCAGCGTTATGGACAGAGCTAACTATGGCTACACCTTC.